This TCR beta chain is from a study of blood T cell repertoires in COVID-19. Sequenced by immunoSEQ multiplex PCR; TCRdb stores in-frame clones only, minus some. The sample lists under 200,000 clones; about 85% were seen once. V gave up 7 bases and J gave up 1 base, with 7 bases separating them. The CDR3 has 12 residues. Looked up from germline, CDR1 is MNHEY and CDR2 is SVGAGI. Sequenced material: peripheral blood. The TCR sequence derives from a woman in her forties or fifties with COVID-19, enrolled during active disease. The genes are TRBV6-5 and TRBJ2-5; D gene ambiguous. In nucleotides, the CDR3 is TGTGCCAGCACCAGGATCCAAGAGACCCAGTACTTC. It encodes CASTRIQETQYF.